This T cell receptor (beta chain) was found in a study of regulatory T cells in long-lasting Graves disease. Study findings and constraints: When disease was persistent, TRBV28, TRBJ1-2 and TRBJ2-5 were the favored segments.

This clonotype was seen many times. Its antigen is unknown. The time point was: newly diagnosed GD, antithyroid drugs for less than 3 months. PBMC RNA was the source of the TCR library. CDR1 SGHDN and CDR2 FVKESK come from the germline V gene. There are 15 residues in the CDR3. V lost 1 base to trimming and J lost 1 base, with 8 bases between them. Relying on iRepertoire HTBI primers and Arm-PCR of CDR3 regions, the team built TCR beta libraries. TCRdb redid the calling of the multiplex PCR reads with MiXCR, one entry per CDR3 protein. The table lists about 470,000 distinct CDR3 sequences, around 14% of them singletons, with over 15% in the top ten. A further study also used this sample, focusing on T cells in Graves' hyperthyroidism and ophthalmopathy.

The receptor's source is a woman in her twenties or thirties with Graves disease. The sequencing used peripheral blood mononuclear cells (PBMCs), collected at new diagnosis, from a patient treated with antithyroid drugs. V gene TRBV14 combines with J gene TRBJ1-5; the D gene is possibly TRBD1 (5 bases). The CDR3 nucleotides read TGTGCCAGCAGCCAAGGGGGACTAAGCAATCAGCCCCAGCATTTT. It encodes CASSQGGLSNQPQHF. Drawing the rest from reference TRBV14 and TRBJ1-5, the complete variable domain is EAGVTQFPSHSVIEKGQTVTLRCDPISGHDNLYWYRRVMGKEIKFLLHFVKESKQDESGMPNNRFLAERTGGTYSTLKVQPAELEDSGVYFCASSQGGLSNQPQHFGDGTRLSIL.